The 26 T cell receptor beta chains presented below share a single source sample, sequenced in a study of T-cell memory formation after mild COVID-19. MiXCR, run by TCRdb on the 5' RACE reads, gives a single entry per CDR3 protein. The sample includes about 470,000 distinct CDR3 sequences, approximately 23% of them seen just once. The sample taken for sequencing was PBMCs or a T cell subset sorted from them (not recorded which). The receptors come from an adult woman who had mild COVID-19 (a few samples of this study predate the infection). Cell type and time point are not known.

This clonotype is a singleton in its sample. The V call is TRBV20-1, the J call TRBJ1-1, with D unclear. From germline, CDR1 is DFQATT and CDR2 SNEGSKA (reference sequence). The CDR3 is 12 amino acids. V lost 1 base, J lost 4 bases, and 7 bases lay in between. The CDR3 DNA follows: TGCAGTGCTAGAGGTGCAGGCACTGAAGCTTTCTTT. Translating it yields CSARGAGTEAFF.

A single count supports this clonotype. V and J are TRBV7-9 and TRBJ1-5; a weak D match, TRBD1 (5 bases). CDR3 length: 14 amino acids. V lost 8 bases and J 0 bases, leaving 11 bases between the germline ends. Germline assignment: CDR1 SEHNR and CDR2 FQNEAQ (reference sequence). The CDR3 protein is CASAGGDSNQPQHF. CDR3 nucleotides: TGTGCCAGCGCGGGAGGGGATAGCAATCAGCCCCAGCATTTT. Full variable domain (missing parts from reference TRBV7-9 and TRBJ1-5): DTGVSQNPRHKITKRGQNVTFRCDPISEHNRLYWYRQTLGQGPEFLTYFQNEAQLEKSRLLSDRFSAERPKGSFSTLEIQRTEQGDSAMYLCASAGGDSNQPQHFGDGTRLSIL.

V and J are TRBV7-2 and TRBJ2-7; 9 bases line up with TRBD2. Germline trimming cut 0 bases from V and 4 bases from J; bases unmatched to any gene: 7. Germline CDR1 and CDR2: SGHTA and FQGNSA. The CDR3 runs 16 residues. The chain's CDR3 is CASSLASLAGRYEQYF. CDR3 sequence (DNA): TGTGCCAGCAGCTTAGCGTCGCTAGCGGGAAGGTACGAGCAGTACTTC.

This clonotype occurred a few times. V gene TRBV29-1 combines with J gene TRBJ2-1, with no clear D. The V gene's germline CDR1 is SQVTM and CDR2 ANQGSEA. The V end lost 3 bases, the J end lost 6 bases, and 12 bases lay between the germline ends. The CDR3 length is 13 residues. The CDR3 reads CSVEGWQVNEQFF. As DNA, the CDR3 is TGCAGCGTTGAGGGCTGGCAGGTCAATGAGCAGTTCTTC.

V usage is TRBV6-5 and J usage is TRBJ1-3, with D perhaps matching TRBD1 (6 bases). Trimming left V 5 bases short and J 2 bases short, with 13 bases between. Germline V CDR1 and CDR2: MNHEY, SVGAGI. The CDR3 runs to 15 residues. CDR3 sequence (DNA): TGTGCCAGCAGTCCTACAGGGACCCCTGGAAACACCATATATTTT. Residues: CASSPTGTPGNTIYF.

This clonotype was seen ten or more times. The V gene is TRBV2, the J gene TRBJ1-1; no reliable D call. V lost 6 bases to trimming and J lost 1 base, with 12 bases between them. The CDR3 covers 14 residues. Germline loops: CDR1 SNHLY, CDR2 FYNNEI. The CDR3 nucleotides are TGTGCCAGCAGGGAGAGGATGGGGAACACTGAAGCTTTCTTT. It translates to CASRERMGNTEAFF.

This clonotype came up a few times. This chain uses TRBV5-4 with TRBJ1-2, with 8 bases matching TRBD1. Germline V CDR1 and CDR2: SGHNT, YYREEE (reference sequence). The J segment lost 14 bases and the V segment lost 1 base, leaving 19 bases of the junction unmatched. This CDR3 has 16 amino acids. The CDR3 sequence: CASSLRSGTGTGLYTF. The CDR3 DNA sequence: TGTGCCAGCAGCTTGAGATCGGGCACCGGGACAGGTCTTTATACCTTC.

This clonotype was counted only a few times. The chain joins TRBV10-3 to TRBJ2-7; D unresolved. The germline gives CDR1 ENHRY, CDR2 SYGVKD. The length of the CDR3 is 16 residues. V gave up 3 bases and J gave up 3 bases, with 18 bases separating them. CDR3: CAISDPPNLPIYEQYF. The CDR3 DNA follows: TGTGCCATCAGTGATCCACCGAACCTCCCCATCTACGAGCAGTACTTC.

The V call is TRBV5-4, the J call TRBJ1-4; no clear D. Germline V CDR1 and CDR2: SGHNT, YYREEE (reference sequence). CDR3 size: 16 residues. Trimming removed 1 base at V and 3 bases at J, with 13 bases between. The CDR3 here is CASSLNRGSPNEKLFF. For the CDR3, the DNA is TGTGCCAGCAGCTTGAACAGAGGTTCACCTAATGAAAAACTGTTTTTT. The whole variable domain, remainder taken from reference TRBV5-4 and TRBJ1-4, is ETGVTQSPTHLIKTRGQQVTLRCSSQSGHNTVSWYQQALGQGPQFIFQYYREEENGRGNFPPRFSGLQFPNYSSELNVNALELDDSALYLCASSLNRGSPNEKLFFGSGTQLSVL.

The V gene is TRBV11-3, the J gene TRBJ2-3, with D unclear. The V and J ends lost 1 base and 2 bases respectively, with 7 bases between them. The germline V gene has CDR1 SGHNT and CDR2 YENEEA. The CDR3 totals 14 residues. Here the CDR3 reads CASSLVTATDTQYF. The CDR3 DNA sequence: TGTGCCAGCAGCTTAGTGACCGCCACAGATACGCAGTATTTT.

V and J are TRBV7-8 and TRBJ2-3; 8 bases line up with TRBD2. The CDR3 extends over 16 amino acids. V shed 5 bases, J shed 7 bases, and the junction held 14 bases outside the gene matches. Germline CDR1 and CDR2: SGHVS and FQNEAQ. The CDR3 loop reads CASSPRLAGSAHTQYF. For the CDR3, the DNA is TGTGCCAGCAGCCCCCGGTTAGCGGGATCGGCACATACGCAGTATTTT.

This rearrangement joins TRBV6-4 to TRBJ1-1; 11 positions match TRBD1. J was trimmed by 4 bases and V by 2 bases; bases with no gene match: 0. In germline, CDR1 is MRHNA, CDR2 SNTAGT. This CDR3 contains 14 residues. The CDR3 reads CASSDGTGGTEAFF. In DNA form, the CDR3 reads TGTGCCAGCAGTGACGGGACAGGGGGCACTGAAGCTTTCTTT.

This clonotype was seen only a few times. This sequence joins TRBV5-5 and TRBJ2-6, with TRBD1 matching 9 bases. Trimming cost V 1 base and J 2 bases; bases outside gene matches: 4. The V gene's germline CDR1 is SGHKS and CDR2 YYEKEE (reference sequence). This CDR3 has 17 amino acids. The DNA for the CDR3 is TGTGCCAGCAGCTTGAGCACAGGGGGCGCTGGGGCCAACGTCCTGACTTTC. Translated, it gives CASSLSTGGAGANVLTF.

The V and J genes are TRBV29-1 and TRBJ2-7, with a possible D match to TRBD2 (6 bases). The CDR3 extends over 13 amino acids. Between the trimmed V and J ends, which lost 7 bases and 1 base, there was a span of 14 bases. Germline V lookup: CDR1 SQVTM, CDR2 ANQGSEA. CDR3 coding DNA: TGCAGCGCCGCGGGACGGCTTTCCTACGAGCAGTACTTC. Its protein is CSAAGRLSYEQYF.

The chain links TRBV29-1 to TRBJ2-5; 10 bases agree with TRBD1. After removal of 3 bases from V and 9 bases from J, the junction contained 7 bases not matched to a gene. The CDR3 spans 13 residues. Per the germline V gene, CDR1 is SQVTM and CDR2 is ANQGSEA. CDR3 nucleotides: TGCAGCGTTGATTCCCAGGGGACAGGGGCCCAGTACTTC. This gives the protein CSVDSQGTGAQYF. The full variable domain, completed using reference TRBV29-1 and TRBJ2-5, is SAVISQKPSRDICQRGTSLTIQCQVDSQVTMMFWYRQQPGQSLTLIATANQGSEATYESGFVIDKFPISRPNLTFSTLTVSNMSPEDSSIYLCSVDSQGTGAQYFGPGTRLLVL.

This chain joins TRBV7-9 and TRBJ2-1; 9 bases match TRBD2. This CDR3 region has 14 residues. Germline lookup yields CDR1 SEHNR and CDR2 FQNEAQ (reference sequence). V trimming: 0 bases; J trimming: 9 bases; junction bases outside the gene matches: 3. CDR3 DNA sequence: TGTGCCAGCAGCTTAGCCGGGACTAGCAGTGAGCAGTTCTTC. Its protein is CASSLAGTSSEQFF.

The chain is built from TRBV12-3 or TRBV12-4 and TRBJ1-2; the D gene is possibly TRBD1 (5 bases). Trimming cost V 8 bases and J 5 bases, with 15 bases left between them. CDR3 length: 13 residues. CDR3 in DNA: TGTGCCAGCGTAGGGGAGAGGAAGTATGGCTACACCTTC. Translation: CASVGERKYGYTF.

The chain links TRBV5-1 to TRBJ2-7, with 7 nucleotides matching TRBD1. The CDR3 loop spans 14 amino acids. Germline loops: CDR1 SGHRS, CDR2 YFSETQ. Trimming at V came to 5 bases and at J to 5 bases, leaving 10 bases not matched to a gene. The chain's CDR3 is CASSYGQDWDEQYF. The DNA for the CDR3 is TGCGCCAGCAGTTACGGACAGGACTGGGACGAGCAGTACTTC.

DNA for the CDR3: TGTGCCAGCAGCTTTGGGTCGGGGGGACTAGCGGGGCGACCAAACTCCTACAATGAGCAGTTCTTC. Its translation is CASSFGSGGLAGRPNSYNEQFF. This sequence joins TRBV11-3 and TRBJ2-1; 13 bases are a match to TRBD2. Looked up from germline, CDR1 is SGHNT and CDR2 is YENEEA. The CDR3 spans 22 residues. The trim removed 3 bases at V and 0 bases at J, leaving 17 bases unmatched.

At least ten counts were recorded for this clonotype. The DNA of the CDR3 is TGTGCCAGCAGCCTTCAGCGATCGAGGTCCTACGAGCAGTACTTC. Translation: CASSLQRSRSYEQYF. The rearrangement uses TRBV6-5 and TRBJ2-7; D gene ambiguous. V was cut by 6 bases and J by 1 base, with 16 bases left in between. Germline V gene lookup returns CDR1 MNHEY and CDR2 SVGAGI. The CDR3 contains 15 residues.

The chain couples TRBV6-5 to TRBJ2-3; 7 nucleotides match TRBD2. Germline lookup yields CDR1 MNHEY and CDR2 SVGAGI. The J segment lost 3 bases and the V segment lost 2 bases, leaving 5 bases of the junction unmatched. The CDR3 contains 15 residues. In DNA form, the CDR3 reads TGTGCCAGCAGTTACAGTCTAGCGGCTACAGATACGCAGTATTTT. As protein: CASSYSLAATDTQYF.

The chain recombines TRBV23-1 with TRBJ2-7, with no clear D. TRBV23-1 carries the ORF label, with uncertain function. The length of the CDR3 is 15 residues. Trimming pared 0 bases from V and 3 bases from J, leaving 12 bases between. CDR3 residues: CASSQSKWLCYEQYF. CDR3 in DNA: TGCGCCAGCAGTCAATCTAAATGGCTGTGCTACGAGCAGTACTTC.

This CDR3 reads CASSMGTSDTYEQYF. The CDR3 coding sequence is TGTGCCAGTAGTATGGGGACTAGCGACACCTACGAGCAGTACTTC. The genes are TRBV19 and TRBJ2-7; the match to TRBD2 covers 10 bases. The germline V gene encodes CDR1 LNHDA and CDR2 SQIVND (reference sequence). Trimming at V came to 3 bases and at J to 2 bases, leaving 4 bases not matched to a gene. CDR3 length: 15 residues.

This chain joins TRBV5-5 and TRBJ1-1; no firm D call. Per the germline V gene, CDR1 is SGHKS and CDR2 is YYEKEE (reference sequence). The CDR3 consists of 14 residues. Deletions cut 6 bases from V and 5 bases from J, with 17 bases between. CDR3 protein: CASTLGITETEAFF. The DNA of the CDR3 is TGTGCCAGCACCCTTGGTATAACAGAGACTGAAGCTTTCTTT.

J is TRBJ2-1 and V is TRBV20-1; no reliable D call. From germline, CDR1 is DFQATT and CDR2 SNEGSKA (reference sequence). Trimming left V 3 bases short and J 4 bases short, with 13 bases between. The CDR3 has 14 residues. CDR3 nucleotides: TGCAGTGCTAGTCGTTCGGGCCTATACAATGAGCAGTTCTTC. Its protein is CSASRSGLYNEQFF.

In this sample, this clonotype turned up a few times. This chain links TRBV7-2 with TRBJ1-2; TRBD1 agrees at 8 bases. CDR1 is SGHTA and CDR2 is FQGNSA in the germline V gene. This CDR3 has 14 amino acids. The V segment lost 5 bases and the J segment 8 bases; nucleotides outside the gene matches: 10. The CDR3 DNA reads TGTGCCAGCAGCCCCAGGACAGGGAGCGACGGCTACACCTTC. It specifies CASSPRTGSDGYTF.